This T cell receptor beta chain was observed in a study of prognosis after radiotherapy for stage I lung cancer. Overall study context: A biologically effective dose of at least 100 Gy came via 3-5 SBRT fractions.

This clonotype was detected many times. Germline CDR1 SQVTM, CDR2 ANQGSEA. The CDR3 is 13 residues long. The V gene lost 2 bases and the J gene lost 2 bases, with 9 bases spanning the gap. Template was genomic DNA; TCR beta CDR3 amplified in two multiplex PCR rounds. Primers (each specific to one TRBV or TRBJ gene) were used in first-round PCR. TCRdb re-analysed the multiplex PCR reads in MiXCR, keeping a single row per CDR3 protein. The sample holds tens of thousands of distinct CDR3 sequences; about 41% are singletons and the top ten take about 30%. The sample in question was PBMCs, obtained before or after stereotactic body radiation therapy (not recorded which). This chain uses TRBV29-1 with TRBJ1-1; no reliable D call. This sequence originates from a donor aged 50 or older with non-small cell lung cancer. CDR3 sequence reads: CSVEKELNTEAFF. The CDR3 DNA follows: TGCAGCGTTGAAAAGGAGCTCAACACTGAAGCTTTCTTT. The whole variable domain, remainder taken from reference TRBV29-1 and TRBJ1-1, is SAVISQKPSRDICQRGTSLTIQCQVDSQVTMMFWYRQQPGQSLTLIATANQGSEATYESGFVIDKFPISRPNLTFSTLTVSNMSPEDSSIYLCSVEKELNTEAFFGQGTRLTVV.